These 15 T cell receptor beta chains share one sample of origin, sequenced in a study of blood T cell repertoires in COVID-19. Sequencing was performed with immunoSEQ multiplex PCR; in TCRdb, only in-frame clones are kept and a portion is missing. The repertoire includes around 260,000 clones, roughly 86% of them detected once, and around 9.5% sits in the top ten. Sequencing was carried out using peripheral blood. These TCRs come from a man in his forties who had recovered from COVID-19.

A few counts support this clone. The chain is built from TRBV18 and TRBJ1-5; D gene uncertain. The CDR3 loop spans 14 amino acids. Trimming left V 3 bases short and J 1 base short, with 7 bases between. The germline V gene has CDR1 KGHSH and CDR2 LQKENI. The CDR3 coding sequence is TGTGCCAGCTCACCGGGAGCGAGCAATCAGCCCCAGCATTTT. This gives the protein CASSPGASNQPQHF.

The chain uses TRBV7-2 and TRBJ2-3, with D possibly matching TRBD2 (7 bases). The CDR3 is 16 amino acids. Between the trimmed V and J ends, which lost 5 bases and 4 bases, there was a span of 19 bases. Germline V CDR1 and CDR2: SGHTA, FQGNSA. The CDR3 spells CASSRVTGGGPDTQYF. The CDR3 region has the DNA TGTGCCAGCAGCAGGGTCACGGGGGGCGGTCCAGATACGCAGTATTTT.

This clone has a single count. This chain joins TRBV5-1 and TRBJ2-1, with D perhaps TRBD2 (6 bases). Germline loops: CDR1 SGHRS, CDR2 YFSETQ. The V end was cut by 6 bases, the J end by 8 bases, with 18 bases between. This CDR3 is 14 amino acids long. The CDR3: CASTLRGNSDEQFF. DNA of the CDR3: TGCGCCAGCACTTTACGCGGGAATAGCGATGAGCAGTTCTTC.

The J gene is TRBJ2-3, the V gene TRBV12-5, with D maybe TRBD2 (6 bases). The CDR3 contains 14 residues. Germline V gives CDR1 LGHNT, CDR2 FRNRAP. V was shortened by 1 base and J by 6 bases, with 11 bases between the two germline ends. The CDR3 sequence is CASGLGWEVDTQYF. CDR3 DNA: TGTGCTAGTGGTTTGGGGTGGGAGGTGGATACGCAGTATTTT.

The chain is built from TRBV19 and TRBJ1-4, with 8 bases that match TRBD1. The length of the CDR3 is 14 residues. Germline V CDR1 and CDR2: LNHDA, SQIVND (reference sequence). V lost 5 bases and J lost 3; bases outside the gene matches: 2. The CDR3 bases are TGTGCCAGTAGTGGACAGGGTCCTAATGAAAAACTGTTTTTT. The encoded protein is CASSGQGPNEKLFF.

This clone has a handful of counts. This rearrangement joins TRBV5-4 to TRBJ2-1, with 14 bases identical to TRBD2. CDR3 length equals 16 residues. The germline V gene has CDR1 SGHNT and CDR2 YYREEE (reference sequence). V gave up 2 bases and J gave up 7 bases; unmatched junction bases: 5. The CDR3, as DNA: TGTGCCAGCAGCTTCGGTGGGACTAGCGGGAGAAATGAGCAGTTCTTC. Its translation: CASSFGGTSGRNEQFF. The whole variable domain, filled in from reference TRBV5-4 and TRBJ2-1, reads ETGVTQSPTHLIKTRGQQVTLRCSSQSGHNTVSWYQQALGQGPQFIFQYYREEENGRGNFPPRFSGLQFPNYSSELNVNALELDDSALYLCASSFGGTSGRNEQFFGPGTRLTVL.

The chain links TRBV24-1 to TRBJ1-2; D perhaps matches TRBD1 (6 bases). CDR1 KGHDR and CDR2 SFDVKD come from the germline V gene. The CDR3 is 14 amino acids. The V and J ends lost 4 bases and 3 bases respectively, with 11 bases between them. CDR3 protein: CATSDPYRDYGYTF. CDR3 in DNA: TGTGCCACCAGTGACCCATACAGGGACTATGGCTACACCTTC.

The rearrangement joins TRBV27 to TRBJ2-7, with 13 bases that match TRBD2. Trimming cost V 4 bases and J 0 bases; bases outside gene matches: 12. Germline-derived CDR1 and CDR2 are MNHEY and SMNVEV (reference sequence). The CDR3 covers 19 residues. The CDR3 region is CASSSSGLAGEGGSYEQYF. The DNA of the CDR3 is TGTGCCAGCAGTTCCTCCGGACTAGCGGGAGAGGGGGGCTCCTACGAGCAGTACTTC.

The CDR3 region is CATSDARVGTSGSPGELFF. The CDR3 coding sequence is TGTGCCACCAGTGATGCCCGGGTAGGGACTAGCGGTTCACCCGGGGAGCTGTTTTTT. The V call is TRBV24-1, the J call TRBJ2-2; 11 bases line up with TRBD2. The ends lost 3 bases at V and 6 bases at J; junction bases unmatched: 14. The V gene's germline CDR1 is KGHDR and CDR2 SFDVKD. The CDR3 length is 19 residues.

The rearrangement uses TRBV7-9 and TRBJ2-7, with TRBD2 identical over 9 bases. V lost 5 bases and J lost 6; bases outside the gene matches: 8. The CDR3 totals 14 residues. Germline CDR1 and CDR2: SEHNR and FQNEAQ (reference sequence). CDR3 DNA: TGTGCCAGCAGCCCCGGCGGGAGGGCCGGCGAGCAGTACTTC. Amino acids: CASSPGGRAGEQYF.

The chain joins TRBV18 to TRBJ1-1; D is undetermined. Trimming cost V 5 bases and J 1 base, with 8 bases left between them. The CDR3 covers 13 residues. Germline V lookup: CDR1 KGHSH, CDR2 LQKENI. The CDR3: CASSMASNTEAFF. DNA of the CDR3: TGTGCCAGCTCAATGGCCTCGAACACTGAAGCTTTCTTT.

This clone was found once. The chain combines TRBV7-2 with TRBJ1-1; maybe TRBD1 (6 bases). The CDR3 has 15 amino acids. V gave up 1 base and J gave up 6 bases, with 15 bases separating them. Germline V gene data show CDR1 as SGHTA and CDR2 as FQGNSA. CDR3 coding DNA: TGTGCCAGCAGCTTAGGAGCGGACAGTGGAGCTGAAGCTTTCTTT. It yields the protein CASSLGADSGAEAFF. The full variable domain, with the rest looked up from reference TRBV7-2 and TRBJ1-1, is GAGVSQSPSNKVTEKGKDVELRCDPISGHTALYWYRQSLGQGLEFLIYFQGNSAPDKSGLPSDRFSAERTGGSVSTLTIQRTQQEDSAVYLCASSLGADSGAEAFFGQGTRLTVV.

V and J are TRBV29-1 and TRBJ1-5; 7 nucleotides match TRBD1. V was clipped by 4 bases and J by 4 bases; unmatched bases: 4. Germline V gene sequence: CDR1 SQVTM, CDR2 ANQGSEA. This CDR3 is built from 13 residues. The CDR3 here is CSVANRGNQPQHF. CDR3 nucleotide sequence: TGCAGCGTTGCAAACAGGGGAAATCAGCCCCAGCATTTT.

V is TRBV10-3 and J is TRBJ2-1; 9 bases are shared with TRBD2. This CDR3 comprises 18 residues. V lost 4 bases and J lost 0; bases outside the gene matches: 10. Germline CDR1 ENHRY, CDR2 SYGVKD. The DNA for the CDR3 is TGTGCCATCAGTGTGGGACTAGCCTTTGACGGCTCCTACAATGAGCAGTTCTTC. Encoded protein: CAISVGLAFDGSYNEQFF.

In nucleotides, the CDR3 is TGTGCCAGCGGAGGGGCGGGACAGCGTACCTACGAGCAGTACTTC. Translated, it gives CASGGAGQRTYEQYF. The genes are TRBV6-6 and TRBJ2-7; the D gene is possibly TRBD1 (7 bases). Germline V gene data show CDR1 as MNHNY and CDR2 as SVGAGI (reference sequence). The CDR3 consists of 15 residues. V shed 8 bases and J shed 2 bases, with 19 bases lying between them.